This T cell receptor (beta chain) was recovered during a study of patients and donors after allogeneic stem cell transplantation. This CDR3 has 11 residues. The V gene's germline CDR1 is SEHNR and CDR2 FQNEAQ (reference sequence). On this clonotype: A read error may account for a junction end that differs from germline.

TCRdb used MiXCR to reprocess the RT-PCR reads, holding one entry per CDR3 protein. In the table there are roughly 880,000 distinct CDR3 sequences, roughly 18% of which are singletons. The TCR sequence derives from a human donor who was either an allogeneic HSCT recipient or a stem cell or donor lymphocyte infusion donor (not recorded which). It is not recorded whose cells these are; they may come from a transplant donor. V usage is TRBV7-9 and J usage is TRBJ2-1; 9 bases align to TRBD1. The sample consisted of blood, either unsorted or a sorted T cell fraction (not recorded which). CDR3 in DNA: TGTGCCAGCACTCCGGACAGGGGCCAAATCTTC. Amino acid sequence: CASTPDRGQIF. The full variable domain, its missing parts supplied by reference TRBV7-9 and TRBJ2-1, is DTGVSQNPRHKITKRGQNVTFRCDPISEHNRLYWYRQTLGQGPEFLTYFQNEAQLEKSRLLSDRFSAERPKGSFSTLEIQRTEQGDSAMYLCASTPDRGQIFGPGTRLTVL.